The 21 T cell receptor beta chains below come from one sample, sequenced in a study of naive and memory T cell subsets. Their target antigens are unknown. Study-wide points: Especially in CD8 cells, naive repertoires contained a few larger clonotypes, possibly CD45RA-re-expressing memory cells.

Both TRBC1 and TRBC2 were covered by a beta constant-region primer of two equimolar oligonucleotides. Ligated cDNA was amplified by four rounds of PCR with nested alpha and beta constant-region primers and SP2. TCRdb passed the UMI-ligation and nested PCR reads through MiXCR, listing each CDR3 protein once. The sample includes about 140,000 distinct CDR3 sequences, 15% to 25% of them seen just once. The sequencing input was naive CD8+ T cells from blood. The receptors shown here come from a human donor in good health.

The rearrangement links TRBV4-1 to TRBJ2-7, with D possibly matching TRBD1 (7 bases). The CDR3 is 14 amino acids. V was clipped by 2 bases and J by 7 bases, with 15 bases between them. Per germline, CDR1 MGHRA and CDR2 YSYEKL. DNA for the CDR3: TGCGCCAGCAGCCAACAGGGGGGTTTGGGGGAGCAGTACTTC. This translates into CASSQQGGLGEQYF.

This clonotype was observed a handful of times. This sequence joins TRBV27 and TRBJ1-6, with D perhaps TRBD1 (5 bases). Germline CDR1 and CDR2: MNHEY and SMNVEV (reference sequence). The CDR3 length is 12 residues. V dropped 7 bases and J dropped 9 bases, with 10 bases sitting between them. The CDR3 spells CASTDRSSPLHF. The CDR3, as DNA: TGTGCCAGCACTGACAGATCTTCACCCCTCCACTTT.

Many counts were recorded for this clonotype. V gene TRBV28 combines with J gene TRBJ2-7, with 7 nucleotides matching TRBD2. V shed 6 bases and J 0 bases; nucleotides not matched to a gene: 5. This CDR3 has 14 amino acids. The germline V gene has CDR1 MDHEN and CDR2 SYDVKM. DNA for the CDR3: TGTGCCAGCAGCAACCGGGACTACTCCTACGAGCAGTACTTC. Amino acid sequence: CASSNRDYSYEQYF.

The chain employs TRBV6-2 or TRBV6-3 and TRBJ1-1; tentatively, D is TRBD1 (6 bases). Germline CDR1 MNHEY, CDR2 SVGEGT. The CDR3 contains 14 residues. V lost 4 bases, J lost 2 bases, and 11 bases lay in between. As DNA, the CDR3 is TGTGCCAGCAGTTCGCTACAGGGAAACACTGAAGCTTTCTTT. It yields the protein CASSSLQGNTEAFF.

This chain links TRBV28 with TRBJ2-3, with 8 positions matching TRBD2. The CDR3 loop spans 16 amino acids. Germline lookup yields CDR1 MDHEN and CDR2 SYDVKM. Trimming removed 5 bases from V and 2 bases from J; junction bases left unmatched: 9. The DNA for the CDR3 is TGTGCCAGCAGTCGGACTAGCCGGGATAACACAGATACGCAGTATTTT. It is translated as CASSRTSRDNTDTQYF.

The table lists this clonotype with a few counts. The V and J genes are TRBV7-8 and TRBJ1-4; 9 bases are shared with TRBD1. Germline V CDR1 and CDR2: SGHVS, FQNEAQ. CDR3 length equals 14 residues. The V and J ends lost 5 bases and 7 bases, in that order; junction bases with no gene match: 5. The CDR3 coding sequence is TGTGCCAGCAGCGCATGGACAGGGGTTGAAAAACTGTTTTTT. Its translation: CASSAWTGVEKLFF.

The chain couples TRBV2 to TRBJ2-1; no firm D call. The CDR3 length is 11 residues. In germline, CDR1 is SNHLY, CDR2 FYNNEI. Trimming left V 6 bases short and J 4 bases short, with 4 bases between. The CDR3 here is CASREYNEQFF. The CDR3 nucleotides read TGTGCCAGCAGGGAATACAATGAGCAGTTCTTC.

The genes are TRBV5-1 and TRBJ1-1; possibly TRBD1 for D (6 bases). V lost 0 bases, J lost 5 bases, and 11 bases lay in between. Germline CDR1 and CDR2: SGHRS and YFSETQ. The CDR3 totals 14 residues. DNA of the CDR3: TGCGCCAGCAGCTTGGCCGGGACAAGAACTGAAGCTTTCTTT. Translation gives CASSLAGTRTEAFF. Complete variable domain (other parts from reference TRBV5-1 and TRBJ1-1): KAGVTQTPRYLIKTRGQQVTLSCSPISGHRSVSWYQQTPGQGLQFLFEYFSETQRNKGNFPGRFSGRQFSNSRSEMNVSTLELGDSALYLCASSLAGTRTEAFFGQGTRLTVV.

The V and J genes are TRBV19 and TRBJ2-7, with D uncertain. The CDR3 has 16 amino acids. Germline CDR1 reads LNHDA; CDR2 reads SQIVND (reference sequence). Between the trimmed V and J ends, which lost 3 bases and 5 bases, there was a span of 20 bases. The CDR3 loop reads CASSISSPVGIHEQYF. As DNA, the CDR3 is TGTGCCAGTAGTATCTCGTCCCCCGTTGGCATCCACGAGCAGTACTTC.

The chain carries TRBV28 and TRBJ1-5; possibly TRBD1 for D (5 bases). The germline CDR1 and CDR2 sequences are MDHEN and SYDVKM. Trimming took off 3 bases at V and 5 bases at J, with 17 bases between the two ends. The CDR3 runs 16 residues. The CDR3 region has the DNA TGTGCCAGCAGTTTGGGGGTCTCACAGAGCGATCAGCCCCAGCATTTT. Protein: CASSLGVSQSDQPQHF. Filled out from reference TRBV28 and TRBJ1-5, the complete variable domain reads DVKVTQSSRYLVKRTGEKVFLECVQDMDHENMFWYRQDPGLGLRLIYFSYDVKMKEKGDIPEGYSVSREKKERFSLILESASTNQTSMYLCASSLGVSQSDQPQHFGDGTRLSIL.

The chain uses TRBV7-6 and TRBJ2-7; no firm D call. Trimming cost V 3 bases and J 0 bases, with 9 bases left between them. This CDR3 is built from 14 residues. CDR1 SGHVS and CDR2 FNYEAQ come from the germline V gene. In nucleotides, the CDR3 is TGTGCCAGCAGCTTGGACGTAATCTCCTACGAGCAGTACTTC. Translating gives CASSLDVISYEQYF.

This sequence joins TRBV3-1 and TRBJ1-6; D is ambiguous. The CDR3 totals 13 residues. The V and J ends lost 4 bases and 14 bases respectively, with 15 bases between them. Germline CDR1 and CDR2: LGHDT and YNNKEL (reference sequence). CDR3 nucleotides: TGTGCCAGCAGCCCCGACGGATCCTGGGCCCTCCACTTT. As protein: CASSPDGSWALHF.

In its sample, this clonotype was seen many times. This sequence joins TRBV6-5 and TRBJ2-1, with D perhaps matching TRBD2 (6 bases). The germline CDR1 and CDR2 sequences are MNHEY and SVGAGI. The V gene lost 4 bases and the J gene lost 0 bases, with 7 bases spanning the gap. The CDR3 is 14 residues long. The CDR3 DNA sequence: TGTGCCAGCAGTTTAGCGGACTCCTACAATGAGCAGTTCTTC. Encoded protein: CASSLADSYNEQFF.

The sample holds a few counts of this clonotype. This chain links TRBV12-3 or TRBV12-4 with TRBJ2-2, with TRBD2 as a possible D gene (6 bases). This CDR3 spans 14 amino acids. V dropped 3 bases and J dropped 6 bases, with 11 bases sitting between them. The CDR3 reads CASSFSSGAGELFF. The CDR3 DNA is TGTGCCAGCAGTTTCTCTTCGGGGGCCGGGGAGCTGTTTTTT.

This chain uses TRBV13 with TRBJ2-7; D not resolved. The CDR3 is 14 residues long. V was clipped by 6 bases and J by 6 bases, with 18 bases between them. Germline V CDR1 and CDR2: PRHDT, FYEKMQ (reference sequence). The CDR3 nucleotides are TGTGCCAGCAGAGAAAGAGCGAGCGTTAGCGAGCAGTACTTC. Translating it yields CASRERASVSEQYF. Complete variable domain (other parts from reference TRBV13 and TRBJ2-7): AAGVIQSPRHLIKEKRETATLKCYPIPRHDTVYWYQQGPGQDPQFLISFYEKMQSDKGSIPDRFSAQQFSDYHSELNMSSLELGDSALYFCASRERASVSEQYFGPGTRLTVT.

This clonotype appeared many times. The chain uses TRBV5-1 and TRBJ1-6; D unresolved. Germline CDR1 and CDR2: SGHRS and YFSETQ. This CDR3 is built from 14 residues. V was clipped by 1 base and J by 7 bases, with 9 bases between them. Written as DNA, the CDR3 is TGCGCCAGCAGCTTGCACCCTCTCAATTCACCCCTCCACTTT. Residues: CASSLHPLNSPLHF.

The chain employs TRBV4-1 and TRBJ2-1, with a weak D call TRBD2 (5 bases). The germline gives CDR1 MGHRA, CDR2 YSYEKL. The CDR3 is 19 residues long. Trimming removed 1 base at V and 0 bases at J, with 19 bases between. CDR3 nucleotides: TGCGCCAGCAGCCAAGCCCTGACCCCGGGGATGAGCTCCTACAATGAGCAGTTCTTC. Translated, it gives CASSQALTPGMSSYNEQFF.

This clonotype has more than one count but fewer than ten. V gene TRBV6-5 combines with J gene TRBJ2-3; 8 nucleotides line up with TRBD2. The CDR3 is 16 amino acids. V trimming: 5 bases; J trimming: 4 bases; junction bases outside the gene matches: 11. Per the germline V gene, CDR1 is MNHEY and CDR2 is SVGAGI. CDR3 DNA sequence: TGTGCCAGCAGTATCGAGGCTAGCGGGCTCGCAGATACGCAGTATTTT. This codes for CASSIEASGLADTQYF.

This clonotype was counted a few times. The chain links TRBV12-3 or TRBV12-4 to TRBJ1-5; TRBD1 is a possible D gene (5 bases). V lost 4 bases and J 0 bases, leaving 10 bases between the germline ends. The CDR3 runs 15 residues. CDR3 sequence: CASSWGRISNQPQHF. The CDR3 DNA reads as TGTGCCAGCAGTTGGGGCCGGATTAGCAATCAGCCCCAGCATTTT.

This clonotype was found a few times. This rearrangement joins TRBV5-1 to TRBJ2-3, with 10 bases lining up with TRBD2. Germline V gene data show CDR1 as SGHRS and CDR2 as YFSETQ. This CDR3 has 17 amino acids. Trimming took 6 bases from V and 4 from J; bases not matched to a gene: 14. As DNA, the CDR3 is TGCGCCAGCACCGAAGGTATAGCGGGAGGCCGACCAGATACGCAGTATTTT. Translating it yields CASTEGIAGGRPDTQYF.

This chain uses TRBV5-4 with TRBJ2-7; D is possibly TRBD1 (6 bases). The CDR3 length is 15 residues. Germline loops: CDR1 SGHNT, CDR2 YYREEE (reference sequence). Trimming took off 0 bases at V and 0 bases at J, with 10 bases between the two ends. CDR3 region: CASSLEQGFSYEQYF. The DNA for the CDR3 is TGTGCCAGCAGCTTGGAACAGGGATTCTCCTACGAGCAGTACTTC.